The rows below give T cell receptor beta chains drawn from one sample of a study of blood T cells in healthy people across ages. TCRdb called the 5' RACE reads again in MiXCR, with one record for every CDR3 protein. The data contain 750,000 or so distinct CDR3 sequences, approximately 25% of them seen just once; the ten biggest clones take up under 10%. In addition, the sample was reused for a study of T cells of mothers and their children.

Sequencing input: blood. The receptors derive from a boy aged 10-17 years in good health. The CDR3 runs from the conserved cysteine through the conserved F or W. The D gene is left open where the match is weak. Clone size appears in some rows only: once, few, many, or a class for an expanded clone.

J gene: TRBJ2-3
V gene: TRBV29-1
clone size: -
D gene: -
CDR3 length: 12
CDR3 protein: CSALGNTDTQYF
CDR3 DNA: TGCAGCGCCCTAGGGAACACAGATACGCAGTATTTT

J gene: TRBJ2-5
V gene: TRBV6-6
clone size: -
D gene: -
CDR3 length: 12
CDR3 protein: CASSPTSGRGYF
CDR3 DNA: TGTGCCAGCAGCCCGACCAGCGGCAGGGGTTACTTC

J gene: TRBJ2-7
V gene: TRBV7-2
clone size: few
D gene: -
CDR3 length: 14
CDR3 protein: CASSSQYDAYEQYF
CDR3 DNA: TGTGCCAGCAGCTCTCAGTACGATGCATACGAGCAGTACTTC

J gene: TRBJ2-1
V gene: TRBV7-3
clone size: -
D gene: -
CDR3 length: 15
CDR3 protein: CASSLPDYVYNEQFF
CDR3 DNA: TGTGCCAGCAGCTTACCGGACTACGTCTACAATGAGCAGTTCTTC

J gene: TRBJ2-4
V gene: TRBV2
clone size: few
D gene: TRBD1
CDR3 length: 20
CDR3 protein: CASSEDVRTGSKKAKNIQYF
CDR3 DNA: TGTGCCAGCAGTGAAGATGTAAGGACAGGATCAAAAAAAGCCAAAAACATTCAGTACTTC

J gene: TRBJ2-7
V gene: TRBV7-6
clone size: -
D gene: TRBD2
CDR3 length: 15
CDR3 protein: CASSASAAGGYEQYF
CDR3 DNA: TGTGCCAGCTCTGCGTCGGCAGCGGGGGGCTACGAGCAGTACTTC

J gene: TRBJ2-5
V gene: TRBV28
clone size: few
D gene: TRBD2
CDR3 length: 16
CDR3 protein: CASSLLAGGYQETQYF
CDR3 DNA: TGTGCCAGCAGTTTACTAGCGGGAGGGTACCAAGAGACCCAGTACTTC

J gene: TRBJ2-1
V gene: TRBV12-3/TRBV12-4
clone size: -
D gene: TRBD2
CDR3 length: 13
CDR3 protein: CASSPSGRNEQFF
CDR3 DNA: TGTGCCAGCAGCCCTAGCGGGCGGAATGAGCAGTTCTTC

J gene: TRBJ2-7
V gene: TRBV3-1
clone size: -
D gene: TRBD1
CDR3 length: 16
CDR3 protein: CASSRAMTGGFNEQYF
CDR3 DNA: TGTGCCAGCAGCCGCGCAATGACAGGGGGCTTCAACGAGCAGTACTTC

J gene: TRBJ2-7
V gene: TRBV4-3
clone size: few
D gene: -
CDR3 length: 13
CDR3 protein: CASSPIRGYEQYF
CDR3 DNA: TGCGCCAGCAGCCCAATCAGGGGATACGAGCAGTACTTC

J gene: TRBJ2-7
V gene: TRBV29-1
clone size: -
D gene: -
CDR3 length: 12
CDR3 protein: CSVPSRGDEQYF
CDR3 DNA: TGCAGCGTTCCGAGCAGGGGCGACGAGCAGTACTTC

J gene: TRBJ2-5
V gene: TRBV29-1
clone size: -
D gene: -
CDR3 length: 14
CDR3 protein: CSVGVGVGGETQYF
CDR3 DNA: TGCAGCGTTGGAGTAGGCGTGGGGGGAGAGACCCAGTACTTC

J gene: TRBJ2-3
V gene: TRBV7-6
clone size: many
D gene: TRBD2
CDR3 length: 15
CDR3 protein: CASSDGTSGADTQYF
CDR3 DNA: TGTGCCAGCAGCGACGGGACTAGCGGGGCAGATACGCAGTATTTT

J gene: TRBJ2-7
V gene: TRBV4-3
clone size: -
D gene: -
CDR3 length: 14
CDR3 protein: CASSQARRDYEQYF
CDR3 DNA: TGCGCCAGCAGCCAAGCACGGAGGGATTACGAGCAGTACTTC

J gene: TRBJ2-7
V gene: TRBV19
clone size: few
D gene: -
CDR3 length: 13
CDR3 protein: CASSFGPSGEQYF
CDR3 DNA: TGTGCCAGTAGTTTCGGCCCTTCGGGCGAGCAGTACTTC

J gene: TRBJ2-7
V gene: TRBV29-1
clone size: -
D gene: TRBD1
CDR3 length: 14
CDR3 protein: CSVDVTGVIDEQYF
CDR3 DNA: TGCAGCGTTGACGTGACAGGGGTAATCGACGAGCAGTACTTC

J gene: TRBJ1-2
V gene: TRBV2
clone size: -
D gene: TRBD1
CDR3 length: 14
CDR3 protein: CASSAFQGDRGYTF
CDR3 DNA: TGTGCCAGCAGTGCCTTTCAGGGGGATCGTGGCTACACCTTC

J gene: TRBJ2-3
V gene: TRBV29-1
clone size: -
D gene: -
CDR3 length: 11
CDR3 protein: CSIGGADTQYF
CDR3 DNA: TGCAGCATTGGGGGAGCTGATACGCAGTATTTT

J gene: TRBJ2-3
V gene: TRBV2
clone size: many
D gene: -
CDR3 length: 15
CDR3 protein: CASSEWSADTDTQYF
CDR3 DNA: TGTGCCAGCAGTGAATGGAGCGCCGACACAGATACGCAGTATTTT

J gene: TRBJ1-4
V gene: TRBV7-6
clone size: few
D gene: TRBD1
CDR3 length: 15
CDR3 protein: CASGLASTGVKELFF
CDR3 DNA: TGTGCCAGCGGCTTAGCCTCGACAGGGGTCAAGGAACTGTTTTTT

J gene: TRBJ2-1
V gene: TRBV7-2
clone size: few
D gene: -
CDR3 length: 14
CDR3 protein: CASSRGAIYNEQFF
CDR3 DNA: TGTGCCAGCAGCCGGGGGGCCATATACAATGAGCAGTTCTTC

J gene: TRBJ2-7
V gene: TRBV4-1
clone size: -
D gene: TRBD2
CDR3 length: 16
CDR3 protein: CASSPLQTSGTYEQYF
CDR3 DNA: TGCGCCAGCAGCCCATTACAGACTAGCGGGACTTACGAGCAGTACTTC

J gene: TRBJ1-6
V gene: TRBV5-5
clone size: -
D gene: -
CDR3 length: 16
CDR3 protein: CASSLNSGAYNSPLHF
CDR3 DNA: TGTGCCAGCAGCTTGAACTCCGGGGCATATAATTCACCCCTCCACTTT

J gene: TRBJ2-6
V gene: TRBV7-2
clone size: -
D gene: -
CDR3 length: 14
CDR3 protein: CASSFKGGANVLTF
CDR3 DNA: TGTGCCAGCAGCTTCAAAGGAGGGGCCAACGTCCTGACTTTC

J gene: TRBJ1-2
V gene: TRBV2
clone size: -
D gene: -
CDR3 length: 12
CDR3 protein: CASRPRSYGYTF
CDR3 DNA: TGTGCCAGCAGGCCAAGGTCCTATGGCTACACCTTC